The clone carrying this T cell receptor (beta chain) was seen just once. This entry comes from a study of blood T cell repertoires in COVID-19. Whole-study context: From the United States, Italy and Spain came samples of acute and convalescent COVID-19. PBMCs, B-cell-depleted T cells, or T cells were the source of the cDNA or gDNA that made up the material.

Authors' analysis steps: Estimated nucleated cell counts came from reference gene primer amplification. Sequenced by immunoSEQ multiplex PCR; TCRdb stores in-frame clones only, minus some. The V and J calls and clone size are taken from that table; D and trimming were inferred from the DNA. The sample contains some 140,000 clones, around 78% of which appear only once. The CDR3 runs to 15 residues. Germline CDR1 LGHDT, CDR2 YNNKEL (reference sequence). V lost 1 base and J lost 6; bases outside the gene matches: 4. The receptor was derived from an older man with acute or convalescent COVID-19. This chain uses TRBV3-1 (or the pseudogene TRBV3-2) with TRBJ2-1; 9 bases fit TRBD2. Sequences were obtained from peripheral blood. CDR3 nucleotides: TGTGCCAGCAGCCAAGGTGCTAGCGGGGCCAATGAGCAGTTCTTC. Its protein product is CASSQGASGANEQFF.